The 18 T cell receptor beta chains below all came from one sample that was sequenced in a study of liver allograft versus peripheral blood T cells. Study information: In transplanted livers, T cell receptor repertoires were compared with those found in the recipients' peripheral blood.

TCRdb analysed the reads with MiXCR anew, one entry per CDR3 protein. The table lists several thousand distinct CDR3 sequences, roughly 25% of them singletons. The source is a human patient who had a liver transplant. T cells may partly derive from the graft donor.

CDR3: CASRPGTASQYEQYF. The DNA for the CDR3 is TGTGCCAGCAGACCCGGGACCGCCTCCCAGTACGAGCAGTACTTC. The chain uses TRBV11-2 and TRBJ2-7; D may be TRBD1 or TRBD2 (5 bases each). CDR1 is SGHAT, CDR2 FQNNGV, per germline. Trimming shortened V by 6 bases and J by 4 bases, and 19 bases separated the two germline ends. The CDR3 length is 15 residues.

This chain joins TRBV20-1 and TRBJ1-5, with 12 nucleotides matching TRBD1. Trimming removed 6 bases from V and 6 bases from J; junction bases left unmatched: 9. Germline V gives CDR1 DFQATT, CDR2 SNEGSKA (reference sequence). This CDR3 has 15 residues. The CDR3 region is CSAHVGQGARQPQHF. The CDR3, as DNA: TGCAGTGCCCATGTGGGACAGGGGGCGCGTCAGCCCCAGCATTTT.

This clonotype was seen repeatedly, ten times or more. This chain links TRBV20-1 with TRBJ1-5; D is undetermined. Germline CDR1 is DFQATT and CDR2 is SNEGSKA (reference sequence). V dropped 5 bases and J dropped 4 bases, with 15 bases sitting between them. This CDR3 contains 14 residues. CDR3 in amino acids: CSASRRGYNQPQHF. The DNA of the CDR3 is TGCAGTGCTTCTCGCCGGGGATATAATCAGCCCCAGCATTTT.

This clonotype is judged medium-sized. DNA for the CDR3: TGCAGCGTCGGGGGCTATATGACCGGGGAGCTGTTTTTT. Translation gives CSVGGYMTGELFF. The chain uses TRBV29-1 and TRBJ2-2; either TRBD1 or TRBD2 may fit D (6 bases each). Germline V gene sequence: CDR1 SQVTM, CDR2 ANQGSEA. The CDR3 consists of 13 residues. The ends were cut back, 6 bases at V and 5 bases at J, with 13 bases in the middle.

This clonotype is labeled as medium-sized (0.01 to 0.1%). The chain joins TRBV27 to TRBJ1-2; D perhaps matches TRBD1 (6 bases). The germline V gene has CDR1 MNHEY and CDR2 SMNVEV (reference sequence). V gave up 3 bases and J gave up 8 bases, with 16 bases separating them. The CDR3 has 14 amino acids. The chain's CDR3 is CASSFADRTRGYTF. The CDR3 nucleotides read TGTGCCAGCAGTTTTGCGGACAGAACGAGGGGCTACACCTTC.

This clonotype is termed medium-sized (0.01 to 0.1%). The CDR3, as DNA: TGTGCCAGCAGACCGGACAGGCAAGTTTTAGCGGATGGCTACACCTTC. Amino acid sequence: CASRPDRQVLADGYTF. The chain links TRBV6-5 to TRBJ1-2; 7 bases are a match to TRBD1. Losses at the gene ends were 6 bases for V and 6 bases for J; bases not matched to a gene: 16. The germline CDR1 and CDR2 sequences are MNHEY and SVGAGI. The CDR3 sequence is 16 residues long.

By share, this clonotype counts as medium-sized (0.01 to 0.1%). CDR3 sequence (DNA): TGTGCCAGCTCTTCAGGGTTTGGAAACACCATATATTTT. The encoded protein is CASSSGFGNTIYF. This sequence joins TRBV6-1 and TRBJ1-3, with D maybe TRBD1 (5 bases). Germline V CDR1 and CDR2: MNHNS, SASEGT. Trimming shortened V by 8 bases and J by 3 bases, and 11 bases separated the two germline ends. CDR3 length: 13 amino acids.

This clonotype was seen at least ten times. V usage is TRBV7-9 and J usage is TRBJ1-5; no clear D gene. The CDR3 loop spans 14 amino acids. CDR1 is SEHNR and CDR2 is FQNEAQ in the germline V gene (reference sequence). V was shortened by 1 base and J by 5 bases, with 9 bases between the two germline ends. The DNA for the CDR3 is TGTGCCAGCAGCTTAGGGTCAGGCGATCAGCCCCAGCATTTT. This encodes CASSLGSGDQPQHF.

The CDR3 bases are TGTGCCAGCAGTTACTTAGGGAATGAGCAGTTCTTC. It yields the protein CASSYLGNEQFF. V usage is TRBV6-6 and J usage is TRBJ2-1; D is unresolved. The CDR3 extends over 12 amino acids. Germline V gene data show CDR1 as MNHNY and CDR2 as SVGAGI (reference sequence). Trimming took off 1 base at V and 7 bases at J, with 5 bases between the two ends.

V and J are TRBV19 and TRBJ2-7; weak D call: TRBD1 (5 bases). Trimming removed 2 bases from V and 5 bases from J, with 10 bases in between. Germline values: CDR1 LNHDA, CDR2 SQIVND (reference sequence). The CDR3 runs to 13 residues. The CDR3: CASSISRADEQYF. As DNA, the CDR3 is TGTGCCAGTAGTATATCCAGGGCCGACGAGCAGTACTTC.

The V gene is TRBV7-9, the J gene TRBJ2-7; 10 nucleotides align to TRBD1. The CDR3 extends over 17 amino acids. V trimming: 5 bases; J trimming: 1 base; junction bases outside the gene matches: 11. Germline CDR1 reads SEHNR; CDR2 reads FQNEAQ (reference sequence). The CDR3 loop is CASSPLAGTGASYEQYF. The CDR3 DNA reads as TGTGCCAGCAGCCCCCTAGCCGGGACAGGGGCTTCCTACGAGCAGTACTTC. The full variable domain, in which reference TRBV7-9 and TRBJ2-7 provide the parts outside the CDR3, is DTGVSQNPRHKITKRGQNVTFRCDPISEHNRLYWYRQTLGQGPEFLTYFQNEAQLEKSRLLSDRFSAERPKGSFSTLEIQRTEQGDSAMYLCASSPLAGTGASYEQYFGPGTRLTVT.

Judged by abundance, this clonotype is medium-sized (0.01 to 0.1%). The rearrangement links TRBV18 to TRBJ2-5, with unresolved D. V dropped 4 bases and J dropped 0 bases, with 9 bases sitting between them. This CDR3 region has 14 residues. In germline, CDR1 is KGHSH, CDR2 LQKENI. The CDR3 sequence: CASSLGPNQETQYF. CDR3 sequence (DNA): TGTGCCAGCTCACTCGGACCCAACCAAGAGACCCAGTACTTC.

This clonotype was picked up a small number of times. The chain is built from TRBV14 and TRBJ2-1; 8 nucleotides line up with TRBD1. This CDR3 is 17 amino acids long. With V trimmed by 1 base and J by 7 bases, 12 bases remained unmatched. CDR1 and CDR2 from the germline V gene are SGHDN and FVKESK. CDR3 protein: CASSQVWHRGTLNEQFF. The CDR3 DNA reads TGTGCCAGCAGCCAAGTTTGGCACAGGGGGACCTTGAATGAGCAGTTCTTC.

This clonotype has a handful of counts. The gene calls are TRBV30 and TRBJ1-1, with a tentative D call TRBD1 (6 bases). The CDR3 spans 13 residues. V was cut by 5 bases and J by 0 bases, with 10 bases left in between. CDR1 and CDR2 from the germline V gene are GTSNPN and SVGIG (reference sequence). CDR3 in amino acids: CAWGGQMNTEAFF. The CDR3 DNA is TGTGCCTGGGGAGGACAGATGAACACTGAAGCTTTCTTT.

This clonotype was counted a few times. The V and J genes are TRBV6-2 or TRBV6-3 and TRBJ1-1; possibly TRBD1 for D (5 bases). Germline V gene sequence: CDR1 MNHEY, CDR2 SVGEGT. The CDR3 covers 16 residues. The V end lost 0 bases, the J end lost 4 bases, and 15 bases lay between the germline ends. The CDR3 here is CASSYSSGGESTEAFF. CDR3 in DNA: TGTGCCAGCAGTTACTCGTCGGGGGGAGAGAGCACTGAAGCTTTCTTT.

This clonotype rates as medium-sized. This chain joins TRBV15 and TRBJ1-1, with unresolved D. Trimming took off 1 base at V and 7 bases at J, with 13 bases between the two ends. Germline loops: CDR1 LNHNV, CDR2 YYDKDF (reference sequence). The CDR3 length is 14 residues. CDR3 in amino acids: CATSRGFGGGEAFF. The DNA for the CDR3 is TGTGCCACCAGCAGAGGGTTTGGTGGAGGTGAAGCTTTCTTT.

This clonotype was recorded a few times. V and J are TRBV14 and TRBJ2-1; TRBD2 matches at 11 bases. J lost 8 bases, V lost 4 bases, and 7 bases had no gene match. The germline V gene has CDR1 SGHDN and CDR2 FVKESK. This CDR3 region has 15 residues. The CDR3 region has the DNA TGTGCCAGCAGCCTCCAACTAGCGGGAGAGGATGAGCAGTTCTTC. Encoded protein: CASSLQLAGEDEQFF.

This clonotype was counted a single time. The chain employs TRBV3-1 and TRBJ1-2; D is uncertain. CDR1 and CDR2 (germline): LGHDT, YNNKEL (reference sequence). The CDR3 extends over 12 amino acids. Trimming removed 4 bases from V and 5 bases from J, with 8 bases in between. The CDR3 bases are TGTGCCAGCAGCCTCCAACTATATGGCTACACCTTC. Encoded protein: CASSLQLYGYTF.